This TCR beta chain was found in a study of neoadjuvant anti-PD-1 for oral cavity cancer (dated by TCRdb to the early 2020s). Notes on the research overall: Three to four biweekly doses of nivolumab at 3 mg/kg were mostly administered to patients before curative-intent surgical resection. There were more than nine patients in the parent correlative cohort, and the response rate was around 30%. A fourth nivolumab dose was given around day 43 to patients without progression, and definitive surgical resection was performed in those patients on days 50-56. Under RECIST 1.1, a patient counted as a responder if showing complete response, partial response or stable disease, and as a non-responder if showing progression.

CDR1 and CDR2 are drawn from the germline V gene (reference sequence): MNHEY, SMNVEV. Trimming accounts for 5 bases at V and 6 bases at J, while the number of junction bases matched to no gene is 9. Including cysteine and phenylalanine, the CDR3 has 14 amino acids. Only the CDR3 DNA is retained, 42 bases long and in frame from the first base. According to the study, the label for this sample's time point signals: after neoadjuvant nivolumab, at surgical resection. Patients were newly diagnosed with stage II-IVA oral cavity squamous cell carcinoma and had received no prior systemic or radiation treatment. The cohort was made up of patients with locally advanced, HPV-negative oral cavity squamous cell carcinoma. No culture maintenance or expansion was done, as the peripheral blood mononuclear cells went straight to analysis. Samples came from a longitudinal correlative study of a single-arm phase II trial of neoadjuvant nivolumab in oral cavity squamous cell carcinoma. Genomic DNA-based TCRbeta sequencing was performed on subject-matched pre- and post-treatment PBMCs and tumors from three responders and three non-responders. Peripheral blood mononuclear cells were drawn once before nivolumab treatment and a second time after treatment, when surgery took place. The Maxwell RSC DNA from Cells kit was used to extract genomic DNA from PBMCs.

For deep sequencing of PBMC libraries, mostly around 520 ng of input genomic DNA was used, and six replicates were run per sample. The immunoSEQ hsTCRbeta kit was used to prepare TCRbeta libraries, following the manufacturer's instructions. The finished libraries were brought together in one pool at approximately 3 nM, which was then read using an Illumina NovaSeq 6000 S4 flow cell. The original methods were these. Raw data preprocessing and quality control were performed with the immunoSEQ Analyzer. The analysis was limited to productive rearrangements, and each clonotype was defined by a unique CDR3 amino acid sequence. Repertoire clonality was estimated as the Gini-Simpson index, which was computed with the R package tcR. Student's t test was used to compare Gini indices, and Pearson correlation was used to assess associations with tumor size change. TCRdb retrieved this table from immuneACCESS and kept in-frame rearrangements only. Not all clones are present; in checked studies, unresolved V genes account for under half, and no reason is known for the remainder. From that table come the V and J calls and clone size; the DNA was used to work out D and trimming. Present in this sample are around 13,000 clones, 60% to 85% of which were seen just once. Jointly, the top ten make up 2% to 2.5% of the sample.

For this clone: It has no known antigen specificity. Base qualities are not provided; no much larger clone lies one nucleotide away.

Overall study outcomes, separate from this receptor: Only three patients per response group were included in the TCR analyses, and larger cohorts for validation were called for by the authors. Within PBMCs, T cell clonality (Gini index) was significantly higher in non-responders than responders after neoadjuvant nivolumab. A higher pretreatment blood Treg/Th17 ratio correlated with both higher pretreatment blood TCRbeta clonality and lower post-treatment tumor TCRbeta clonality.

The sequence derives from a person between 40 and 85 years old with oral cavity squamous cell carcinoma. Sequencing used PBMCs, obtained after nivolumab (anti-PD-1) treatment. The chain is assembled from TRBV27 and TRBJ2-5, and 7 bases in between align with TRBD2. The CDR3: CASSNLAGVKTQYF. The DNA reads TGTGCCAGCAGTAACCTGGCGGGGGTAAAGACCCAGTACTTC.